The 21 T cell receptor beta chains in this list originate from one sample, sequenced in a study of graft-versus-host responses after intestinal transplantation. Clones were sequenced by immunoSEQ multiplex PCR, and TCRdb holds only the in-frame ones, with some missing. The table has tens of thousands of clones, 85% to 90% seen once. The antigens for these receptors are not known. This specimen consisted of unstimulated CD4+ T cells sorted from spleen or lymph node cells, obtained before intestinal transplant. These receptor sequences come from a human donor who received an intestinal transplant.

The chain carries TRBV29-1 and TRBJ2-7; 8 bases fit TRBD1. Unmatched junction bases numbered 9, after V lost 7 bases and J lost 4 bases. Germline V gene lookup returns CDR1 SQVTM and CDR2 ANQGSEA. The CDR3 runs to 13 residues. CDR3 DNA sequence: TGCAGCGCTGGACAGGGTGAGATATACGAGCAGTACTTC. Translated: CSAGQGEIYEQYF.

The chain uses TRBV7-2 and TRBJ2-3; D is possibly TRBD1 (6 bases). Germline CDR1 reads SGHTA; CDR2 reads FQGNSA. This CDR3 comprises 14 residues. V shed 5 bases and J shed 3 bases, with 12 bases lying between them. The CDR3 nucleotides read TGTGCCAGCAGCGTTCCCCAGGGGACAGATACGCAGTATTTT. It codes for CASSVPQGTDTQYF.

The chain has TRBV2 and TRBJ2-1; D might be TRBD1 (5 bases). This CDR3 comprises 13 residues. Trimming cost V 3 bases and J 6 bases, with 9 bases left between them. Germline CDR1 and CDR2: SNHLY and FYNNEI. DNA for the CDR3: TGTGCCAGCAGTGATTGGGGCAGCAATGAGCAGTTCTTC. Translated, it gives CASSDWGSNEQFF.

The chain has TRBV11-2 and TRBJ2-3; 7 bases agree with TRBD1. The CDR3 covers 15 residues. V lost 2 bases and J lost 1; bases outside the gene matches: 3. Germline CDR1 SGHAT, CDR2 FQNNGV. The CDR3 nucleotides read TGTGCCAGCAGCTTATGGGACAGCCGCACAGATACGCAGTATTTT. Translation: CASSLWDSRTDTQYF.

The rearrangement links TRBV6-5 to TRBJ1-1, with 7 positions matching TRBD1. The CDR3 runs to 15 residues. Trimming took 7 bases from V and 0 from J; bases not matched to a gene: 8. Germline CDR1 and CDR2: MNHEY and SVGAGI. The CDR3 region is CASTRDRGMNTEAFF. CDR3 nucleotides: TGTGCCAGCACCCGGGACAGAGGTATGAACACTGAAGCTTTCTTT.

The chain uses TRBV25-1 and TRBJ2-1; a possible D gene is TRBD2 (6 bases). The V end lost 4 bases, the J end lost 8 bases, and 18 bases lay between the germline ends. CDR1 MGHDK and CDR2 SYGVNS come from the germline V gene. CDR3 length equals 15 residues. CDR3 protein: CASSAHTGTPDEQFF. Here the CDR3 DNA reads TGTGCCAGCAGTGCACATACCGGGACTCCCGATGAGCAGTTCTTC.

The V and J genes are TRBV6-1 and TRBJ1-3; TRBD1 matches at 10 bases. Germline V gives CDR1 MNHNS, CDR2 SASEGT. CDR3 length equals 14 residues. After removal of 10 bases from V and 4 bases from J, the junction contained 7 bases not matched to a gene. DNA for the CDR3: TGTGCCACCCGACAGGGGGCGAAAGGAAACACCATATATTTT. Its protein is CATRQGAKGNTIYF.

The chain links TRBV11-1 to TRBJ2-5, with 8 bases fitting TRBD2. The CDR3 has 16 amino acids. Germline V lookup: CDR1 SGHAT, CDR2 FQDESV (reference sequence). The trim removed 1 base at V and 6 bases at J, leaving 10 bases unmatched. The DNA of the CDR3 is TGTGCCAGCAGCTTAGAAGGTAGCGGGGTGGGCAAGACCCAGTACTTC. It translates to CASSLEGSGVGKTQYF.

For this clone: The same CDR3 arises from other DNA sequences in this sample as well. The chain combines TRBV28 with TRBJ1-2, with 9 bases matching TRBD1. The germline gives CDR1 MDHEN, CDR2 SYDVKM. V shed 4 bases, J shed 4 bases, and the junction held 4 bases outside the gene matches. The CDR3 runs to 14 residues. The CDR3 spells CASSSGQGSYGYTF. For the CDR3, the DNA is TGTGCCAGCAGTTCGGGACAGGGCTCCTATGGCTACACCTTC.

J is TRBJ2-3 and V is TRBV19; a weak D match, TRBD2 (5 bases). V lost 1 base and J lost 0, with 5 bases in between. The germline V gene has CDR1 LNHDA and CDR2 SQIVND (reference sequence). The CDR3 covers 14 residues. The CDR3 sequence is CASSIGTSTDTQYF. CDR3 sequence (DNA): TGTGCCAGTAGTATAGGGACTAGCACAGATACGCAGTATTTT.

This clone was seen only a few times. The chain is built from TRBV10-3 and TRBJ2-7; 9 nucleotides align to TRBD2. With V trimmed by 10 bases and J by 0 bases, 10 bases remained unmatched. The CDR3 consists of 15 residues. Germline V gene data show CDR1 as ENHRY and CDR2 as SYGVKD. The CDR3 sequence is CATLTSGYSSYEQYF. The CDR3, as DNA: TGTGCCACCCTGACTAGCGGCTATAGCTCCTACGAGCAGTACTTC.

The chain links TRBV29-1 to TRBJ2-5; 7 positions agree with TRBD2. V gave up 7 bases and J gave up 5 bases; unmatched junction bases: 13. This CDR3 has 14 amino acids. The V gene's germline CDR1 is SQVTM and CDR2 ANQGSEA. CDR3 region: CSALGGTPGETQYF. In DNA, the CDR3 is TGCAGCGCCCTGGGGGGGACCCCTGGGGAGACCCAGTACTTC.

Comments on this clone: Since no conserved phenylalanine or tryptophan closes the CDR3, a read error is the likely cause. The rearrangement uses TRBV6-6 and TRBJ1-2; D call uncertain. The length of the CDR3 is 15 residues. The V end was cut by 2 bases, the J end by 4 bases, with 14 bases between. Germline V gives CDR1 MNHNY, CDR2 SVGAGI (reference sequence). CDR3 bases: TGTGCCAGCAGTTACGGTCCGGCAGGCCTCTATGGCTACACCCTC. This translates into CASSYGPAGLYGYTL.

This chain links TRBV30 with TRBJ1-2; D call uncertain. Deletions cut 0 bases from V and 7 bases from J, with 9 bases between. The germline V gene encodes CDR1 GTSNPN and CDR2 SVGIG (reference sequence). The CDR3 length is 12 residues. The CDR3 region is CAWSVLERGYTF. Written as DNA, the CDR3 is TGTGCCTGGAGTGTATTAGAACGTGGCTACACCTTC. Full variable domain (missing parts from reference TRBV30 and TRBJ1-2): SQTIHQWPATLVQPVGSPLSLECTVEGTSNPNLYWYRQAAGRGLQLLFYSVGIGQISSEVPQNLSASRPQDRQFILSSKKLLLSDSGFYLCAWSVLERGYTFGSGTRLTVV.

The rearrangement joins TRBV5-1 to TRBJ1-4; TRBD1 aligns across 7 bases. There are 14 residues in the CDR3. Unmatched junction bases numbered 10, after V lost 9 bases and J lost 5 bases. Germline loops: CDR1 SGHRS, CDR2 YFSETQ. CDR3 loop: CATSPGTENEKLFF. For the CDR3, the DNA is TGCGCCACTTCTCCGGGGACAGAGAATGAAAAACTGTTTTTT.

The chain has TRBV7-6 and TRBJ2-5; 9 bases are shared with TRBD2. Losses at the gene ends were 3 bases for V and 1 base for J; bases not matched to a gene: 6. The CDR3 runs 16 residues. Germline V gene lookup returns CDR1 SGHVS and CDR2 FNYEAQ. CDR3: CASSLFGGGVQETQYF. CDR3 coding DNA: TGTGCCAGCAGCTTGTTCGGCGGGGGGGTCCAAGAGACCCAGTACTTC.

CDR3 sequence (DNA): TGCGCCAGCAGCCAAGACCCGACAGGGGGCAATGGCTACACCTTC. Translating it yields CASSQDPTGGNGYTF. The chain links TRBV4-1 to TRBJ1-2, with 10 bases lining up with TRBD1. CDR1 is MGHRA and CDR2 is YSYEKL in the germline V gene. CDR3 length: 15 amino acids. Trimming removed 0 bases from V and 6 bases from J; junction bases left unmatched: 4.

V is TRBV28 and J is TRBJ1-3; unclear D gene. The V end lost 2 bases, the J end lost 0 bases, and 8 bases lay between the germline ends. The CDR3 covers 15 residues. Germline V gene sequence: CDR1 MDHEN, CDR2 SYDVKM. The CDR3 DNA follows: TGTGCCAGCAGTTTAGGCAGGCCCTCTGGAAACACCATATATTTT. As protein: CASSLGRPSGNTIYF.

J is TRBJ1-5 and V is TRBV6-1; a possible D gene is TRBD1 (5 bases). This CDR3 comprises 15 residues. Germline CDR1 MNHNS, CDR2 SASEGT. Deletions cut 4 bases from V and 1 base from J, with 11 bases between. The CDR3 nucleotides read TGTGCCAGCAGTGGGGGGGGTTGGAGCAATCAGCCCCAGCATTTT. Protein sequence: CASSGGGWSNQPQHF.

The CDR3, as DNA: TGTGCCAGCAGTTACTCGTGGTCCAGGATGAACACTGAAGCTTTCTTT. Protein sequence: CASSYSWSRMNTEAFF. This rearrangement joins TRBV6-5 to TRBJ1-1; D ambiguous. Between the trimmed V and J ends, which lost 0 bases and 0 bases, there was a span of 11 bases. CDR3 length equals 16 residues. CDR1 and CDR2 from the germline V gene are MNHEY and SVGAGI.

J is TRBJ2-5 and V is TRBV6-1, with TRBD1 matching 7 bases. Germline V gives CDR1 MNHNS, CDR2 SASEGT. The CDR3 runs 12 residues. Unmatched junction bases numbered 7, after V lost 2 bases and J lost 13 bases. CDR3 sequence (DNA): TGTGCCAGCAGTGAACTTCCGGGACAGTCGTACTTC. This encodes CASSELPGQSYF.